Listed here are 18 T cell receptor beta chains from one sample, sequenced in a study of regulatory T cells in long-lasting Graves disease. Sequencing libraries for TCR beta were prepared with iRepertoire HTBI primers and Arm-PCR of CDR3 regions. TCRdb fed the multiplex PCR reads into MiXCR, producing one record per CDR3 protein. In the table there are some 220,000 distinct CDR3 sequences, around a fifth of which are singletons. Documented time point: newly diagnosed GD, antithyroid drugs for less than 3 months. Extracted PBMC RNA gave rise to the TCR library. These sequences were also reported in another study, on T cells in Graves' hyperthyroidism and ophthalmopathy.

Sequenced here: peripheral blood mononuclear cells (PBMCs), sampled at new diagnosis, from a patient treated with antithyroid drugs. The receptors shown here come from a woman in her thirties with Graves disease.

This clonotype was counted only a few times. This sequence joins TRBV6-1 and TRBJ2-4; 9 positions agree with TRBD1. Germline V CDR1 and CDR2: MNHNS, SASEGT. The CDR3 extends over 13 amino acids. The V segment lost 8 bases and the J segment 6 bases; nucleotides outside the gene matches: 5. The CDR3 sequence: CASGRQGGNIQYF. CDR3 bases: TGTGCCAGCGGCCGACAGGGGGGAAACATTCAGTACTTC.

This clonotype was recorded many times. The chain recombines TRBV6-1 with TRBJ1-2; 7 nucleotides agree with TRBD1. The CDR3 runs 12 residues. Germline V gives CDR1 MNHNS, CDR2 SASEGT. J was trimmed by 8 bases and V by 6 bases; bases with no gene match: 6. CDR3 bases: TGTGCCAGCAGAAGAACAGGGGAAGGCTACACCTTC. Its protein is CASRRTGEGYTF.

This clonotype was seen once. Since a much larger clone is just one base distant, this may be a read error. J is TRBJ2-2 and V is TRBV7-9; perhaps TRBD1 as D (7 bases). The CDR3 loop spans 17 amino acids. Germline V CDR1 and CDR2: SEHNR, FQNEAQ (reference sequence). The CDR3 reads CASSLLRQGGDTVELFF. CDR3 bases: TGTGCCAGCAGCTTACTACGACAGGGAGGAGACACCGTGGAGCTGTTTTTT.

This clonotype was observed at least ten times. The CDR3, as DNA: TGTGCCAGCAGTGGGGGGGTAGCGACGCCCCAGCATTTT. Translation: CASSGGVATPQHF. The rearrangement joins TRBV6-1 to TRBJ1-5; perhaps TRBD1 as D (5 bases). Trimming cost V 4 bases and J 9 bases, with 13 bases left between them. Germline-derived CDR1 and CDR2 are MNHNS and SASEGT. The CDR3 is made up of 13 amino acids.

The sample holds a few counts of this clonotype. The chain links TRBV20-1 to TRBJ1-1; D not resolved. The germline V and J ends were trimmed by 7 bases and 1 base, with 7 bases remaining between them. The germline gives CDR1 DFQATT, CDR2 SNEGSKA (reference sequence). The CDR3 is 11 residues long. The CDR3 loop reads CSGEGNTEAFF. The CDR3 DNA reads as TGCAGTGGGGAGGGGAACACTGAAGCTTTCTTT.

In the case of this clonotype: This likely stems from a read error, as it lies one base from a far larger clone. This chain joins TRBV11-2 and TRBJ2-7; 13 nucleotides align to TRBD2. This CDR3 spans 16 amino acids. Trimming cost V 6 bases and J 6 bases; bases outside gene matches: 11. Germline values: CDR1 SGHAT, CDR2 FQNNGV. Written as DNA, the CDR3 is TGTGCCAGCAGTTCCTCAGGGACTAGCGGGACGGTCGAGCAGTACTTC. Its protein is CASSSSGTSGTVEQYF. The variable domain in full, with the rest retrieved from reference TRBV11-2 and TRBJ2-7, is EAGVAQSPRYKIIEKRQSVAFWCNPISGHATLYWYQQILGQGPKLLIQFQNNGVVDDSQLPKDRFSAERLKGVDSTLKIQPAKLEDSAVYLCASSSSGTSGTVEQYFGPGTRLTVT.

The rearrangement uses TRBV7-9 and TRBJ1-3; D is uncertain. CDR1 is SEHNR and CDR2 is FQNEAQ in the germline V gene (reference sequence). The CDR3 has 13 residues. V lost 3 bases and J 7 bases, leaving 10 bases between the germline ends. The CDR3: CASSLMGRNTIYF. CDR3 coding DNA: TGTGCCAGCAGCTTGATGGGGAGGAACACCATATATTTT.

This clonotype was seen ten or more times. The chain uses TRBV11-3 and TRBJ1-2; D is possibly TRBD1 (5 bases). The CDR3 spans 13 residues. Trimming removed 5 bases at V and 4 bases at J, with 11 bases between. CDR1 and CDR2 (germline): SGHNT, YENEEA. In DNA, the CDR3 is TGTGCCAGCAGCAAAGGACAAACCTATGGCTACACCTTC. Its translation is CASSKGQTYGYTF.

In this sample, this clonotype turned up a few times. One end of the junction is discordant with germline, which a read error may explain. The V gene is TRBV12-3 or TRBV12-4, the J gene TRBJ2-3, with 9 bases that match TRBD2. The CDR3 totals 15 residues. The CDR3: CASSRSGRRTDMQYF. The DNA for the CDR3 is TGTGCCAGCAGCCGTAGCGGGAGACGCACAGATATGCAGTATTTT.

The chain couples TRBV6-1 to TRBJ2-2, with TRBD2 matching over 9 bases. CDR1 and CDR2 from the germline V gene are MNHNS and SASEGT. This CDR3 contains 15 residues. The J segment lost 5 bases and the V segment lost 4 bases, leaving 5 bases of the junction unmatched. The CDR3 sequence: CASSVWTSATGELFF. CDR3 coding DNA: TGTGCCAGCAGTGTTTGGACTAGCGCAACCGGGGAGCTGTTTTTT.

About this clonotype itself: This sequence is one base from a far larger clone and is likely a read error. The CDR3 loop is CASSREISNSPLHF. CDR3 nucleotide sequence: TGTGCCAGCAGCAGAGAGATCAGCAATTCACCCCTCCACTTT. The J gene is TRBJ1-6, the V gene TRBV2; D remains unclear. V was cut by 6 bases and J by 7 bases, with 13 bases left in between. CDR3 length: 14 amino acids. In germline, CDR1 is SNHLY, CDR2 FYNNEI.

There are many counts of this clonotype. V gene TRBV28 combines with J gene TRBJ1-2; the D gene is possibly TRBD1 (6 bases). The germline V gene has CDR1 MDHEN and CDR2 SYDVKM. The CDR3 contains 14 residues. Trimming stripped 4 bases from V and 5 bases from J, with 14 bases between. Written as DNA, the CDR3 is TGTGCCAGCAGTTCAATCGGGGGGCATTATGGCTACACCTTC. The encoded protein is CASSSIGGHYGYTF.

The CDR3 region is CSIGQGGLNEQFF. For the CDR3, the DNA is TGCAGCATCGGGCAGGGTGGTCTCAATGAGCAGTTCTTC. The genes are TRBV20-1 and TRBJ2-1, with TRBD1 as a possible D gene (5 bases). Germline V gives CDR1 DFQATT, CDR2 SNEGSKA (reference sequence). The CDR3 is 13 amino acids.

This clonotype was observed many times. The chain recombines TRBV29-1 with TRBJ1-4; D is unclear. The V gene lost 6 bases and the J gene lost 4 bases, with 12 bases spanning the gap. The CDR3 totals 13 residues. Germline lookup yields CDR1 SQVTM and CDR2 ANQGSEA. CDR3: CSVATANNEKLFF. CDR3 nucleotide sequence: TGCAGCGTCGCCACAGCGAATAATGAAAAACTGTTTTTT.

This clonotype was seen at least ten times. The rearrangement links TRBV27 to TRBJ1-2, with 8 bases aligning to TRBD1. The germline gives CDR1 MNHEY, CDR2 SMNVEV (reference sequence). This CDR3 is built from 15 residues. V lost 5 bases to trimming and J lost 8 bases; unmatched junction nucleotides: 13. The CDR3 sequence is CASSPSQQGVRGYTF. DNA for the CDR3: TGTGCCAGCAGTCCTAGCCAACAGGGGGTGCGAGGCTACACCTTC.

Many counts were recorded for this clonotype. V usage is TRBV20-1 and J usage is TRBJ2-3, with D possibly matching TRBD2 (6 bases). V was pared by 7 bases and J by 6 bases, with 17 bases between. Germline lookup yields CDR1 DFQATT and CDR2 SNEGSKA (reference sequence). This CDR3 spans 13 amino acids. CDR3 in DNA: TGCAGTGGAGGTGGAACCCGGGGGGATACGCAGTATTTT. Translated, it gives CSGGGTRGDTQYF.

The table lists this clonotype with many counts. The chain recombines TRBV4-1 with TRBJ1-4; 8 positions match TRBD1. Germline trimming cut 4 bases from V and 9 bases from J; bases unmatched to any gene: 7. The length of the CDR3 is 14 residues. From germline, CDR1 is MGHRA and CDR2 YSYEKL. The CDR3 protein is CASSPTGQAKKLFF. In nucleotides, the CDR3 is TGCGCCAGCAGCCCAACGGGACAGGCCAAAAAACTGTTTTTT.

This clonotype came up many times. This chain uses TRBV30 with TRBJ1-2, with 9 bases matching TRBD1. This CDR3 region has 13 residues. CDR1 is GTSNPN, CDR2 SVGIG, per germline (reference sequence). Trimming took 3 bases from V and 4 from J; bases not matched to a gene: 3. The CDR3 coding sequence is TGTGCCTGGAGGTGGGGACAGGGCTATGGCTACACCTTC. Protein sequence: CAWRWGQGYGYTF.